The TCR beta chain under discussion was sequenced for a study of blood T cell repertoires in COVID-19. The length of the CDR3 is 12 residues. Trimming removed 7 bases at V and 8 bases at J, with 9 bases between. Germline values: CDR1 SNHLY, CDR2 FYNNEI. Sequencing used immunoSEQ multiplex PCR; TCRdb keeps in-frame clones, though not all of them. Of hundreds of thousands of clones in the sample, 75% to 90% were seen once. Material: peripheral blood. The TCR was taken from a woman aged 60-75 years with COVID-19, enrolled during active disease. The rearrangement links TRBV2 to TRBJ1-6, with D hard to call. CDR3 DNA sequence: TGTGCCAGCACGCCAGAAGATTCACCCCTCCACTTT. Its translation: CASTPEDSPLHF.